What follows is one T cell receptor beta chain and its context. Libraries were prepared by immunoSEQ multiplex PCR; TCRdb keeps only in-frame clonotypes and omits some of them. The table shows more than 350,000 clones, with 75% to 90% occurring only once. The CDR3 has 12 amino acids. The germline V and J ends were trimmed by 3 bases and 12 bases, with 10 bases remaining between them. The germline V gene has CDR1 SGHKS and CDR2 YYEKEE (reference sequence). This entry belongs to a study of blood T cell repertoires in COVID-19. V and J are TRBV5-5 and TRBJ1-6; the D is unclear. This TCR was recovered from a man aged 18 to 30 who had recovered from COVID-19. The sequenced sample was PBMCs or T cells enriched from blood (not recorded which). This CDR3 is CASSYPREPLHF. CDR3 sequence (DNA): TGTGCCAGCAGCTATCCCCGGGAACCCCTCCACTTT.